The 31 T cell receptor beta chains presented below share a single source sample, sequenced in a study of T cell repertoires in cytomegalovirus infection. TCRdb reanalysed the reads using MiXCR and keeps one entry per CDR3 protein. The sample consists of some 940,000 distinct CDR3 sequences, 30% to 40% of them appearing once. The antigens for these receptors are not known. The sample consisted of cultured CD8+ T cells from PBMCs, taken from culture after CMV antigen stimulation. These receptors originate from a human donor in good health (CMV status not recorded). Some clones in this sample may be carry-over from other donors' samples.

This clonotype was picked up a small number of times. The rearrangement joins TRBV12-3 or TRBV12-4 to TRBJ2-1; 11 bases agree with TRBD2. The CDR3 spans 19 residues. The ends lost 0 bases at V and 14 bases at J; junction bases unmatched: 21. The CDR3 nucleotides read TGTGCCAGCAGTTTAGCAGGGCTAGCGGGGGGCCGTGGCGACCCAAGTGAGTTCTTC. Translation: CASSLAGLAGGRGDPSEFF.

This clonotype was recorded a few times. The chain is built from TRBV6-5 and TRBJ1-1; D is uncertain. The CDR3 runs to 14 residues. From germline, CDR1 is MNHEY and CDR2 SVGAGI. V was clipped by 0 bases and J by 8 bases, with 13 bases between them. In nucleotides, the CDR3 is TGTGCCAGCAGTTACTCGAAGGCCGGCTACGAAGCTTTCTTT. It codes for CASSYSKAGYEAFF.

The chain joins TRBV5-5 to TRBJ2-7; D is undetermined. The CDR3 has 15 amino acids. V was clipped by 2 bases and J by 0 bases, with 12 bases between them. Germline CDR1 SGHKS, CDR2 YYEKEE (reference sequence). CDR3 nucleotide sequence: TGTGCCAGCAGCTTTGTCGTGTCGGGCTCCTACGAGCAGTACGTC. It codes for CASSFVVSGSYEQYV.

This clonotype was observed a few times. In DNA form, the CDR3 reads TGTGCCAGCAGCTCCGACAGAGATCGCTCCTACAATGAGCAGTTCTTC. Translation: CASSSDRDRSYNEQFF. The chain combines TRBV5-5 with TRBJ2-1, with D possibly TRBD1 on 5 matching bases. Germline loops: CDR1 SGHKS, CDR2 YYEKEE (reference sequence). The CDR3 extends over 16 amino acids. Trimming pared 3 bases from V and 0 bases from J, leaving 13 bases between.

This clonotype appeared a few times. The chain recombines TRBV10-3 with TRBJ2-2; maybe TRBD2 (6 bases). Looked up from germline, CDR1 is ENHRY and CDR2 is SYGVKD. The CDR3 contains 14 residues. The V end was cut by 10 bases, the J end by 4 bases, with 16 bases between. CDR3 residues: CATLGGVSTGELFF. The CDR3, as DNA: TGTGCCACCCTGGGGGGTGTCAGCACCGGGGAGCTGTTTTTT.

The rearrangement links TRBV7-4 to TRBJ1-2, with D perhaps TRBD1 (5 bases). CDR3 length equals 15 residues. V gave up 5 bases and J gave up 1 base, with 14 bases separating them. Germline V CDR1 and CDR2: SGHVT, SQSDAQ. The CDR3: CASSQDSQINYGYTF. As DNA, the CDR3 is TGTGCCAGCAGCCAAGACAGCCAGATTAACTATGGCTACACCTTC.

This clonotype was observed a handful of times. V gene TRBV7-2 combines with J gene TRBJ1-2; D is possibly TRBD1 (5 bases). V was clipped by 5 bases and J by 5 bases, with 15 bases between them. Germline CDR1 is SGHTA and CDR2 is FQGNSA. There are 14 residues in the CDR3. CDR3 in amino acids: CASSPPGARYGYTF. DNA for the CDR3: TGTGCCAGCAGCCCTCCCGGGGCGAGGTATGGCTACACCTTC.

V and J are TRBV27 and TRBJ1-5; TRBD1 might be the D (6 bases). Germline values: CDR1 MNHEY, CDR2 SMNVEV (reference sequence). The CDR3 runs to 13 residues. Trimming removed 8 bases at V and 2 bases at J, with 10 bases between. The CDR3 DNA reads as TGTGCCAGCGGGACATACGGCAATCAGCCCCAGCATTTT. Protein product: CASGTYGNQPQHF.

The chain employs TRBV24-1 and TRBJ1-1, with no clear D. This CDR3 has 12 amino acids. Deletions cut 8 bases from V and 1 base from J, with 7 bases between. Per the germline V gene, CDR1 is KGHDR and CDR2 is SFDVKD. The CDR3 loop is CATTAANTEAFF. DNA of the CDR3: TGTGCCACCACAGCAGCGAACACTGAAGCTTTCTTT.

At least ten counts were recorded for this clonotype. The CDR3 spells CASSLDLSPGAYEQYF. CDR3 in DNA: TGTGCCAGCAGCTTAGATTTGTCACCAGGGGCCTACGAGCAGTACTTC. The chain joins TRBV7-9 to TRBJ2-7; D possibly corresponds to TRBD1 (6 bases). CDR1 is SEHNR, CDR2 FQNEAQ, per germline (reference sequence). The V gene lost 1 base and the J gene lost 2 bases, with 15 bases spanning the gap. The CDR3 is made up of 16 amino acids.

This clonotype was counted only a few times. The chain employs TRBV10-3 and TRBJ2-1, with D perhaps TRBD1 (6 bases). CDR1 is ENHRY and CDR2 is SYGVKD in the germline V gene. The CDR3 totals 13 residues. Trimming cost V 6 bases and J 5 bases, with 11 bases left between them. CDR3 amino acids: CAIRLNRDNEQFF. For the CDR3, the DNA is TGTGCCATCAGGTTAAACAGGGACAATGAGCAGTTCTTC.

The chain uses TRBV29-1 and TRBJ2-1; TRBD2 might be the D (5 bases). The CDR3 extends over 17 amino acids. CDR1 is SQVTM, CDR2 ANQGSEA, per germline. V was shortened by 8 bases and J by 5 bases, with 28 bases between the two germline ends. The CDR3 loop reads CSILGETPVRVDNEQFF. The CDR3 DNA reads as TGCAGCATCCTCGGGGAGACGCCCGTGCGAGTAGACAATGAGCAGTTCTTC.

A few counts support this clonotype. The J gene is TRBJ2-1, the V gene TRBV27; TRBD2 aligns across 11 bases. Germline V CDR1 and CDR2: MNHEY, SMNVEV (reference sequence). CDR3 length: 15 residues. Losses at the gene ends were 4 bases for V and 8 bases for J; bases not matched to a gene: 7. The chain's CDR3 is CASSYSGGAFYEQFF. Written as DNA, the CDR3 is TGTGCCAGCAGTTATAGCGGGGGGGCCTTCTATGAGCAGTTCTTC.

The chain carries TRBV7-3 and TRBJ2-1; D may be TRBD2 (7 bases). The CDR3 consists of 14 residues. With 5 bases removed from V and 8 bases from J, the gap between germline ends came to 16 bases. Looked up from germline, CDR1 is SGHTA and CDR2 is FQGTGA. This chain's CDR3 is CASSPLGGGDEQFF. CDR3 DNA: TGTGCCAGCAGCCCTCTGGGGGGGGGCGATGAGCAGTTCTTC.

The gene calls are TRBV14 and TRBJ2-1; 9 bases match TRBD1. The V segment lost 3 bases and the J segment 1 base; nucleotides outside the gene matches: 4. CDR1 and CDR2 from the germline V gene are SGHDN and FVKESK. CDR3 length: 16 amino acids. CDR3 in amino acids: CASSHPGTGSYNEQFF. CDR3 nucleotides: TGTGCCAGCAGCCACCCCGGGACAGGGTCCTACAATGAGCAGTTCTTC.

This clonotype was counted ten times or more. The V and J genes are TRBV7-8 and TRBJ1-6; D is perhaps TRBD1 (6 bases). The CDR3 is made up of 15 amino acids. The germline gives CDR1 SGHVS, CDR2 FQNEAQ. Trimming took 2 bases from V and 4 from J, leaving 9 bases between them. The CDR3 protein is CASSLWGPYNSPLHF. The CDR3 DNA reads as TGTGCCAGCAGCTTATGGGGGCCGTATAATTCACCCCTCCACTTT.

This clonotype appeared a few times. V gene TRBV28 combines with J gene TRBJ2-7; 11 bases match TRBD2. The CDR3 consists of 18 residues. Germline V CDR1 and CDR2: MDHEN, SYDVKM. V lost 6 bases and J lost 2; bases outside the gene matches: 15. CDR3 region: CASSKRLAGGSYPYEQYV. CDR3 nucleotide sequence: TGTGCCAGCAGCAAACGTTTAGCGGGGGGGTCTTACCCCTACGAGCAGTACGTC.

This clonotype was counted a few times. The rearrangement joins TRBV10-3 to TRBJ2-1; weak D call: TRBD2 (6 bases). Trimming took 6 bases from V and 8 from J, leaving 14 bases between them. The CDR3 consists of 13 residues. The germline V gene encodes CDR1 ENHRY and CDR2 SYGVKD. The CDR3 sequence: CAISQGLRDEQFF. CDR3 nucleotide sequence: TGTGCCATCAGCCAGGGACTTCGGGATGAGCAGTTCTTC.

Comment on this clonotype: One end of the junction is discordant with germline, which a read error may explain. The chain couples TRBV7-8 to TRBJ1-2; possibly TRBD1 for D (6 bases). CDR1 and CDR2 from the germline V gene are SGHVS and FQNEAQ. CDR3 length equals 16 residues. CDR3 sequence reads: CASSSAGGGGKNGCTF. CDR3 bases: TGTGCCAGCAGCTCAGCTGGAGGGGGTGGAAAAAATGGCTGCACCTTC.

At least ten counts were recorded for this clonotype. The chain couples TRBV6-2 or TRBV6-3 to TRBJ1-2; D may be TRBD1 (5 bases). The CDR3 extends over 12 amino acids. V shed 5 bases and J shed 6 bases, with 10 bases lying between them. Germline V CDR1 and CDR2: MNHEY, SVGEGT. CDR3 residues: CASSRRGDGYTF. Here the CDR3 DNA reads TGTGCCAGCAGTCGAAGAGGGGATGGCTACACCTTC.

This chain connects TRBV27 to TRBJ2-7; D gene ambiguous. The V end lost 4 bases, the J end lost 0 bases, and 10 bases lay between the germline ends. There are 14 residues in the CDR3. The germline V gene encodes CDR1 MNHEY and CDR2 SMNVEV (reference sequence). The CDR3 bases are TGTGCCAGCAGTTCGTTCCCTAGCTCCTACGAGCAGTACGTC. It encodes CASSSFPSSYEQYV.

The chain links TRBV4-3 to TRBJ2-5; D may match TRBD1 or TRBD2 (5 bases each). The length of the CDR3 is 15 residues. With 0 bases removed from V and 5 bases from J, the gap between germline ends came to 13 bases. The germline V gene encodes CDR1 LGHNA and CDR2 YSLEER. The CDR3 loop is CASSQERGFGETQYF. For the CDR3, the DNA is TGCGCCAGCAGCCAAGAGAGGGGTTTTGGGGAGACCCAGTACTTC.

The gene calls are TRBV20-1 and TRBJ2-4; no clear D gene. The V end was cut by 6 bases, the J end by 0 bases, with 21 bases between. The CDR3 is made up of 17 amino acids. The germline V gene has CDR1 DFQATT and CDR2 SNEGSKA (reference sequence). CDR3 in amino acids: CSAIDTVGILAKNIQYF. In DNA form, the CDR3 reads TGCAGTGCCATAGACACTGTGGGGATTCTAGCCAAAAACATTCAGTACTTC.

This clonotype appeared a single time. The V call is TRBV20-1, the J call TRBJ2-7; 8 bases align to TRBD2. The CDR3 is 16 amino acids. The germline V gene encodes CDR1 DFQATT and CDR2 SNEGSKA (reference sequence). With V trimmed by 0 bases and J by 1 base, 8 bases remained unmatched. The CDR3: CSARDQGRGDSYEQYF. CDR3 bases: TGCAGTGCTAGAGATCAGGGGCGGGGGGATTCCTACGAGCAGTACTTC.

The rearrangement uses TRBV7-9 and TRBJ2-7; 11 bases are shared with TRBD2. Looked up from germline, CDR1 is SEHNR and CDR2 is FQNEAQ (reference sequence). Trimming removed 5 bases from V and 2 bases from J; junction bases left unmatched: 17. The CDR3 consists of 19 residues. The CDR3, as DNA: TGTGCCAGCAGCGCTCTTCGTGGGGCTAGCGGGGGGCCGGCCTACGAGCAGTACTTC. This sequence encodes CASSALRGASGGPAYEQYF.

The genes are TRBV6-5 and TRBJ2-2; tentatively, D is TRBD2 (7 bases). Trimming removed 11 bases from V and 5 bases from J, with 18 bases in between. The CDR3 runs to 14 residues. Germline values: CDR1 MNHEY, CDR2 SVGAGI. The CDR3 sequence: CASKGGLLTGELFF. The CDR3 DNA sequence: TGTGCCTCCAAGGGGGGGCTATTGACCGGGGAGCTGTTTTTT.

The chain carries TRBV28 and TRBJ1-2, with D possibly being TRBD1 (6 bases). The V gene lost 6 bases and the J gene lost 5 bases, with 10 bases spanning the gap. Per the germline V gene, CDR1 is MDHEN and CDR2 is SYDVKM. CDR3 size: 12 residues. The CDR3 DNA sequence: TGTGCCAGCAGGGGGACATCTTATGGCTACACCTTC. This sequence encodes CASRGTSYGYTF.

The table lists this clonotype with a few counts. This chain links TRBV7-2 with TRBJ2-7, with 7 bases that match TRBD1. There are 15 residues in the CDR3. Germline loops: CDR1 SGHTA, CDR2 FQGNSA. V shed 5 bases and J 5 bases; nucleotides not matched to a gene: 12. For the CDR3, the DNA is TGTGCCAGCAGCCAAGAAGGGACAGAGTACCACGAGCAGTACGTC. Translating gives CASSQEGTEYHEQYV.

Remarks on this clonotype: A much larger clone lies a single base off, so this may be a read error. This chain joins TRBV11-2 and TRBJ2-6; D gene uncertain. This CDR3 is built from 15 residues. Germline V gene sequence: CDR1 SGHAT, CDR2 FQNNGV. As DNA, the CDR3 is TGTGTCAGCAGCTTAGATGTCGGGGGGGCCAACGTCCTGACTTTC. Translation: CVSSLDVGGANVLTF.

The rearrangement links TRBV7-6 to TRBJ2-5; D not certain. Trimming shortened V by 0 bases and J by 5 bases, and 7 bases separated the two germline ends. The CDR3 is 13 residues long. CDR1 and CDR2 (germline): SGHVS, FNYEAQ. CDR3 sequence (DNA): TGTGCCAGCAGCTTAGCGAGGCTGGAGACCCAGTACTTC. Its translation: CASSLARLETQYF. Full variable domain (outside the CDR3, taken from reference TRBV7-6 and TRBJ2-5): GAGVSQSPRYKVTKRGQDVALRCDPISGHVSLYWYRQALGQGPEFLTYFNYEAQQDKSGLPNDRFSAERPEGSISTLTIQRTEQRDSAMYRCASSLARLETQYFGPGTRLLVL.

J is TRBJ1-3 and V is TRBV4-3; D not resolved. Trimming shortened V by 4 bases and J by 0 bases, and 7 bases separated the two germline ends. CDR1 is LGHNA and CDR2 is YSLEER in the germline V gene. The CDR3 extends over 14 amino acids. Written as DNA, the CDR3 is TGCGCCAGCAGCCCCGAGAGCTCTGGAAACACCATATATTTT. Its protein is CASSPESSGNTIYF.